These 23 T cell receptor beta chains were all obtained from the same sample, sequenced in a study of naive and memory T cell subsets (dated by TCRdb to about 2017). Taken with the paper, the label for treatment or condition translates to: skin biopsy from PPD injection site in Mantoux-positive individual. The study described a robust, sensitive protocol for amplifying, sequencing and analyzing TCRs, using 3' ligation of a UMI-containing oligonucleotide to TCR cDNA. The library was produced with UMI-ligation and nested PCR. The sequencer was an Illumina MiSeq. The ligated cDNA was amplified by four rounds of PCR, in which nested alpha and beta constant region primers were used together with the SP2 primer. TCRdb redid the processing of the public reads, applying fastp at Q25 and MiXCR, and retained in-frame beta chains. Merged by CDR3 protein, the rows form single entries marked with the most common genes and DNA. This sample holds 30,000 to 35,000 distinct CDR3 sequences; about 6.9% were observed only once. Of the sample, over 3% is held by the ten largest clones.

Sequencing used skin, obtained from a tuberculin skin test site. The receptors come from an adult in good health.

This clonotype was detected ten times or more. The J gene is TRBJ2-3, the V gene TRBV6-1; TRBD1 matches 8 bases. Germline CDR1 is MNHNS and CDR2 is SASEGT. CDR3 length: 15 amino acids. The V gene end was trimmed by 4 bases and the J gene end by 4 bases; junction bases not matched to a gene: 7. The chain's CDR3 is CASSVDRAQADTQYF. The CDR3 nucleotides are TGTGCCAGCAGTGTGGACAGGGCACAAGCAGATACGCAGTATTTT.

This clonotype was recorded at least ten times. The rearrangement uses TRBV4-1 and TRBJ1-1; D is perhaps TRBD1 (5 bases). Trimming left V 6 bases short and J 2 bases short, with 25 bases between. Looked up from germline, CDR1 is MGHRA and CDR2 is YSYEKL. CDR3 size: 18 residues. The chain's CDR3 is CASSPRGPESEINTEAFF. The CDR3 nucleotides are TGCGCCAGCAGTCCCCGGGGCCCCGAAAGCGAGATTAACACTGAAGCTTTCTTT.

This clonotype was seen only a few times. V gene TRBV21-1 combines with J gene TRBJ2-4; the table's D call, TRBD1, has no DNA check behind it. TRBV21-1 is shown as a pseudogene. The CDR3 contains 17 residues. CDR3 DNA sequence: TGTGCCAGCAGCAAAGGGGGGACAGGGGTGCCTCAAAACATTCAGTACTTC. Translating gives CASSKGGTGVPQNIQYF.

This clonotype has more than one count but fewer than ten. The chain links TRBV27 to TRBJ2-7; no definite D call. The germline gives CDR1 MNHEY, CDR2 SMNVEV (reference sequence). The CDR3 length is 17 residues. V dropped 3 bases and J dropped 0 bases, with 18 bases sitting between them. CDR3 residues: CASSFQIGRSSSYEQYF. CDR3 DNA sequence: TGTGCCAGCAGTTTCCAGATCGGACGGTCAAGCTCCTACGAGCAGTACTTC.

This clonotype was seen only a few times. The rearrangement links TRBV20-1 to TRBJ2-7, with 11 nucleotides matching TRBD1. CDR3 size: 14 residues. The germline V gene encodes CDR1 DFQATT and CDR2 SNEGSKA (reference sequence). V gave up 6 bases and J gave up 4 bases; unmatched junction bases: 8. The CDR3 DNA is TGCAGTGCCAGGCCGGGACAGGGGGGGTACGAGCAGTACTTC. This sequence encodes CSARPGQGGYEQYF.

At least ten counts were recorded for this clonotype. This CDR3 is CASSLVRVRGGHYNEQFF. The CDR3 nucleotides read TGTGCCAGCAGCTTAGTGCGGGTCCGCGGGGGGCACTACAATGAGCAGTTCTTC. V and J are TRBV7-6 and TRBJ2-1; 8 positions match TRBD2. Germline V lookup: CDR1 SGHVS, CDR2 FNYEAQ. Trimming removed 1 base from V and 3 bases from J; junction bases left unmatched: 11. The CDR3 spans 18 residues.

Many counts were recorded for this clonotype. The gene calls are TRBV6-2 or TRBV6-3 and TRBJ2-3, with 11 nucleotides matching TRBD2. CDR1 and CDR2 (germline): MNHEY, SVGEGT. Unmatched junction bases numbered 12, after V lost 0 bases and J lost 4 bases. This CDR3 is built from 19 residues. The CDR3 spells CASSYSPRNAGLAADTQYF. In DNA form, the CDR3 reads TGTGCCAGCAGTTACTCGCCTCGAAACGCGGGACTAGCGGCAGATACGCAGTATTTT.

As to this clonotype: Possible read error: a much larger clone is one base away. The chain has TRBV7-6 and TRBJ2-5; tentative D call: TRBD2 (7 bases). This CDR3 is 16 amino acids long. V lost 2 bases, J lost 5 bases, and 18 bases lay in between. Germline V CDR1 and CDR2: SGHVS, FNYEAQ. DNA for the CDR3: TGTGCCAGCAGCTTATTCGGGGGGCCGGTTTGCGAGACCCAGTACTTC. Protein product: CASSLFGGPVCETQYF. Combining the CDR3 with reference TRBV7-6 and TRBJ2-5 gives the whole variable domain GAGVSQSPRYKVTKRGQDVALRCDPISGHVSLYWYRQALGQGPEFLTYFNYEAQQDKSGLPNDRFSAERPEGSISTLTIQRTEQRDSAMYRCASSLFGGPVCETQYFGPGTRLLVL.

J is TRBJ1-2 and V is TRBV29-1, with D unclear. Germline assignment: CDR1 SQVTM and CDR2 ANQGSEA. The V end was cut by 2 bases, the J end by 7 bases, with 5 bases between. CDR3 length equals 10 residues. CDR3: CSVESGGYTF. CDR3 DNA sequence: TGCAGCGTTGAATCGGGTGGCTACACCTTC.

This clonotype was recorded a few times. V gene TRBV7-9 combines with J gene TRBJ1-1; D remains unclear. CDR3 length: 13 residues. V lost 1 base and J 6 bases, leaving 9 bases between the germline ends. From germline, CDR1 is SEHNR and CDR2 FQNEAQ (reference sequence). The CDR3 is CASSLGIKAEAFF. The CDR3 nucleotides read TGTGCCAGCAGCTTAGGTATCAAAGCTGAAGCTTTCTTT.

With regard to this clonotype: A much larger clone sits a single nucleotide away, making a read error possible. The chain uses TRBV19 and TRBJ2-3, with 7 bases fitting TRBD2. The germline CDR1 and CDR2 sequences are LNHDA and SQIVND (reference sequence). The CDR3 totals 16 residues. The ends lost 0 bases at V and 4 bases at J; junction bases unmatched: 7. The CDR3 coding sequence is TGTGCCAGTAGTATAGAACCCCGGGACTACTCAGATACGCAGTATTTT. It translates to CASSIEPRDYSDTQYF.

In its sample, this clonotype ranks as medium-sized. This chain links TRBV7-8 with TRBJ1-5, with no clear D. The CDR3 totals 13 residues. Trimming took 1 base from V and 8 from J, leaving 9 bases between them. From germline, CDR1 is SGHVS and CDR2 FQNEAQ. The CDR3 nucleotides read TGTGCCAGCAGCTTAGAGGTGAGGGAGCCCCAGCATTTT. Translation gives CASSLEVREPQHF. Looking up the rest from reference TRBV7-8 and TRBJ1-5 gives the full variable domain: GAGVSQSPRYKVAKRGQDVALRCDPISGHVSLFWYQQALGQGPEFLTYFQNEAQLDKSGLPSDRFFAERPEGSVSTLKIQRTQQEDSAVYLCASSLEVREPQHFGDGTRLSIL.

The rearrangement joins TRBV19 to TRBJ1-6, with 8 bases that match TRBD1. Germline CDR1 is LNHDA and CDR2 is SQIVND (reference sequence). CDR3 length equals 12 residues. The J segment lost 9 bases and the V segment lost 8 bases, leaving 3 bases of the junction unmatched. The CDR3 sequence is CASRTGSSPLHF. The CDR3 DNA follows: TGTGCCAGTCGGACAGGGAGTTCACCCCTCCACTTT.

This clonotype was counted between two and nine times. The rearrangement joins TRBV14 to TRBJ1-4; D possibly corresponds to TRBD1 (5 bases). Trimming took off 4 bases at V and 8 bases at J, with 11 bases between the two ends. Looked up from germline, CDR1 is SGHDN and CDR2 is FVKESK. CDR3 length equals 13 residues. The CDR3 sequence: CASSPHRWEKLFF. As DNA, the CDR3 is TGTGCCAGCAGCCCCCACAGGTGGGAAAAACTGTTTTTT.

By its share, this clonotype is medium-sized (0.01 to 0.1%). V and J are TRBV20-1 and TRBJ2-1; 11 nucleotides match TRBD2. From germline, CDR1 is DFQATT and CDR2 SNEGSKA (reference sequence). The CDR3 is made up of 15 amino acids. After removal of 3 bases from V and 5 bases from J, the junction contained 6 bases not matched to a gene. In DNA form, the CDR3 reads TGCAGTGCTAGCAAGCTAGCGGGGGGCGACAATGAGCAGTTCTTC. It codes for CSASKLAGGDNEQFF.

This clonotype was seen a handful of times. The rearrangement links TRBV14 to TRBJ2-5; D is undetermined. CDR3 length: 13 amino acids. Deletions cut 4 bases from V and 5 bases from J, with 11 bases between. Germline V CDR1 and CDR2: SGHDN, FVKESK. The CDR3 DNA is TGTGCCAGCAGCCCCGGGTTGGCGGAGACCCAGTACTTC. Amino acid sequence: CASSPGLAETQYF.

This clonotype was seen repeatedly, ten times or more. The rearrangement joins TRBV12-3 or TRBV12-4 to TRBJ2-1; 8 nucleotides align to TRBD2. With 5 bases clipped from V and 13 bases from J, the junction kept 10 bases outside the gene matches. The CDR3 contains 13 residues. The CDR3 DNA reads as TGTGCCAGCAGTGTTTCCGGGGGGGCAGTTCAGTTCTTC. Amino acids: CASSVSGGAVQFF.

This clonotype was detected ten times or more. This chain joins TRBV6-2 or TRBV6-3 and TRBJ2-1, with 8 bases matching TRBD1. The CDR3 length is 20 residues. Germline CDR1 and CDR2: MNHEY and SVGEGT. V shed 0 bases and J 4 bases; nucleotides not matched to a gene: 17. The CDR3 DNA reads as TGTGCCAGCAGTTACTCGATTGACATGACCGGGACAGGAAAATACAATGAGCAGTTCTTC. It specifies CASSYSIDMTGTGKYNEQFF.

This clonotype was recorded many times. This chain uses TRBV18 with TRBJ1-1; 7 nucleotides match TRBD1. Germline lookup yields CDR1 KGHSH and CDR2 LQKENI. Trimming cost V 1 base and J 1 base; bases outside gene matches: 12. CDR3 length: 18 amino acids. The CDR3 is CASSPLSGGDSKNTEAFF. The CDR3, as DNA: TGTGCCAGCTCACCACTATCAGGGGGTGACTCTAAGAACACTGAAGCTTTCTTT.

This clonotype has a count of ten or more. The chain uses TRBV29-1 and TRBJ1-2; D uncertain. Trimming shortened V by 1 base and J by 1 base, and 4 bases separated the two germline ends. This CDR3 region has 12 residues. Germline V gives CDR1 SQVTM, CDR2 ANQGSEA. In nucleotides, the CDR3 is TGCAGCGTTGAAGTCAGTAACTATGGCTACACCTTC. Translation: CSVEVSNYGYTF.

In this sample, this clonotype turned up a few times. The V and J genes are TRBV25-1 and TRBJ1-5; no reliable D call. This CDR3 comprises 16 residues. The ends were cut back, 3 bases at V and 3 bases at J, with 15 bases in the middle. CDR1 is MGHDK and CDR2 is SYGVNS in the germline V gene. The chain's CDR3 is CASSDGENPDNQPQHF. The CDR3 nucleotides read TGTGCCAGCAGTGATGGGGAGAACCCTGACAATCAGCCCCAGCATTTT.

This clonotype was counted a few times. The gene calls are TRBV12-3 or TRBV12-4 and TRBJ1-3, with unresolved D. V lost 10 bases, J lost 5 bases, and 18 bases lay in between. The CDR3 sequence is 14 residues long. The CDR3 coding sequence is TGTGCCACTACCTCCCCGGGGTTCAGAAACACCATATATTTT. Translating it yields CATTSPGFRNTIYF.

This clonotype was detected many times. The genes are TRBV2 and TRBJ1-5; no clear D gene. Germline CDR1 is SNHLY and CDR2 is FYNNEI. V was shortened by 2 bases and J by 7 bases, with 15 bases between the two germline ends. The CDR3 runs 15 residues. The DNA of the CDR3 is TGTGCCAGCAGTGAAAGAGCCCTCCCGGGGCAGCCCCAGCATTTT. It translates to CASSERALPGQPQHF.